These T cell receptor beta chains were read from a single sample in a study of cytomegalovirus exposure and HLA in healthy donors. TCRdb's copy holds only in-frame clones and misses some; the assay was immunoSEQ multiplex PCR. There are fewer than 85,000 clones in the sample, with roughly 5.2% held by the top ten. The sample was PBMCs. These receptors were taken from a woman aged 40 to 50 in good health and CMV-seropositive. CDR3s include the opening cysteine and the closing phenylalanine or tryptophan. The D gene is left open where the match is weak. Only some rows state a clone size, as once, few, many or a class for expanded clones.

D,size,J,V,DNA,CDR3
-,-,TRBJ1-5,TRBV5-8,TGTGCCAGCAGCTTGGGAGGGCCTCAGCATTTT,CASSLGGPQHF
-,-,TRBJ2-2,TRBV5-1,TGCGCCAGCAGCTTGGTGACTGACACCGGGGAGCTGTTTTTT,CASSLVTDTGELFF
TRBD1,-,TRBJ1-5,TRBV4-1,TGCGCCAGCAGCCAAGAGGGACAGGGGTTCCAGCCCCAGCATTTT,CASSQEGQGFQPQHF
TRBD1,-,TRBJ1-1,TRBV5-4,TGTGCCAGCAGCTTCGGGACAGGGGACACTGAAGCTTTCTTT,CASSFGTGDTEAFF
-,-,TRBJ2-1,TRBV4-1,TGCGCCAGCAGCCAAGATCCTTCCCGGGAGTCCTACAATGAGCAGTTCTTC,CASSQDPSRESYNEQFF
TRBD2,-,TRBJ2-1,TRBV5-8,TGTGCCAGCAGCACGACTAGCGGAGCCTACAATGAGCAGTTCTTC,CASSTTSGAYNEQFF
TRBD2,-,TRBJ2-1,TRBV19,TGTGCCAGTAGTCAGGGAGGGAGCTCCTACAATGAGCAGTTCTTC,CASSQGGSSYNEQFF
-,-,TRBJ2-1,TRBV5-1,TGCGCCAGTTGGGCCTCACAGGGATCCTACAATGAGCAGTTCTTC,CASWASQGSYNEQFF
TRBD1,-,TRBJ2-2,TRBV7-8,TGTGCCAGCAGCCTGGGACAGACGAACACCGGGGAGCTGTTTTTT,CASSLGQTNTGELFF
TRBD1,-,TRBJ2-7,TRBV28,TGTGCCTGCCGGGACAGAATCTACGAGCAGTACTTC,CACRDRIYEQYF
-,-,TRBJ1-5,TRBV19,TGTGCCAGTAGTATAGCGGGGGGGGGCAATCAGCCCCAGCATTTT,CASSIAGGGNQPQHF
-,-,TRBJ2-5,TRBV5-4,TGTGCCAGCAGCTTACCCGCGGGGCTCTATCCCGGAGAGACCCAGTACTTC,CASSLPAGLYPGETQYF
-,-,TRBJ1-4,TRBV29-1,TGCAGCGTTGAGAACTCCGATGAAAAACTGTTTTTT,CSVENSDEKLFF
-,-,TRBJ1-1,TRBV6-5,TGTGCCAGCAGAGAGGTAGCGGACACTGAAGCTTTCTTT,CASREVADTEAFF
TRBD2,-,TRBJ2-7,TRBV5-6,TGTGCCAGCAGACGCTTAGCGGGGCGCTACGAGCAGTACTTC,CASRRLAGRYEQYF
TRBD1,-,TRBJ2-5,TRBV6-5,TGTGCCAGCAGTACGGACAGGGGGGAGACCCAGTACTTC,CASSTDRGETQYF
-,-,TRBJ2-7,TRBV5-6,TGTGCCAGCAGCTTGGGCGGGGACAGTCGAGGGGACTTC,CASSLGGDSRGDF
TRBD1,-,TRBJ1-5,TRBV6-1,TGTGCCAGCAGCGAGGGGGCAGTGGATCAGCCCCAGCATTTT,CASSEGAVDQPQHF
TRBD2,-,TRBJ2-3,TRBV4-3,TGCGCCAGCAGCCGAATGGGACTAGCGGGGTACACAGATACGCAGTATTTT,CASSRMGLAGYTDTQYF
TRBD2,-,TRBJ2-3,TRBV5-1,TGCGCCAGCAGCCCCGGGACTAGCGGGAGGTTTGCAGATACGCAGTATTTT,CASSPGTSGRFADTQYF
-,-,TRBJ2-6,TRBV2,TGTGCCAGCAGTCTACAGGGTAGGGGGGCCAACGTCCTGACTTTC,CASSLQGRGANVLTF
TRBD2,-,TRBJ2-1,TRBV5-1,TGCGCCAGCGCCCTGACAGCGGGAGGGCCTAAGGATGAGCAGTTCTTC,CASALTAGGPKDEQFF
TRBD2,-,TRBJ2-5,TRBV5-1,TGCGCCAGCAGCTTTAGCGGGGGCCAAGAGACCCAGTACTTC,CASSFSGGQETQYF
TRBD1,-,TRBJ2-5,TRBV27,TGTGCCAGCAGGTCGGGCAGGGGGCGAGAGACCCAGTACTTC,CASRSGRGRETQYF
-,-,TRBJ1-1,TRBV7-9,TGTGCCAGCACCCACACCGCCGGGGGGGACACTGAAGCTTTCTTT,CASTHTAGGDTEAFF
-,-,TRBJ2-7,TRBV19,TGTGCCAGTAGTGATCTCGGCGGCTCCTACGAGCAGTACTTC,CASSDLGGSYEQYF
TRBD1,-,TRBJ1-2,TRBV30,TGTGCCTGGAGTATAACAGGGGTAGGCGGCTACACCTTC,CAWSITGVGGYTF
-,-,TRBJ1-3,TRBV7-2,TGTGCCAGCAGCCAAGGGCACGGGGTACGAAACACCATATATTTT,CASSQGHGVRNTIYF
TRBD1,-,TRBJ1-1,TRBV27,TGTGCCAGCAGTCTCAGACAGGGGTTCACGAACACTGAAGCTTTCTTT,CASSLRQGFTNTEAFF
TRBD1,-,TRBJ1-4,TRBV6-5,TGTGCCAGCACCGGAAACTTACAGGGGGAACTGTTTTTT,CASTGNLQGELFF
TRBD1,-,TRBJ1-2,TRBV19,TGTGCCAGTAGTGCTGGACAGGGGATCGACTATGGCTACACCTTC,CASSAGQGIDYGYTF
TRBD2,-,TRBJ2-5,TRBV29-1,TGCAGCGTAGCAACTAGCGGGGTTCCCCAAGAGACCCAGTACTTC,CSVATSGVPQETQYF
TRBD2,-,TRBJ2-2,TRBV4-2,TGTGCCAGCAGCCAAGAAAGCGGGGTTAGTAACACCGGGGAGCTGTTTTTT,CASSQESGVSNTGELFF
-,-,TRBJ1-2,TRBV6-5,TGTGCCAGCAGCTCCGGGTCCTACTATGGCTACACCTTC,CASSSGSYYGYTF
-,-,TRBJ1-6,TRBV9,TGTGCCAGCAGCGCGACAGAGGACAGCTCCTATAATTCACCCCTCCACTTT,CASSATEDSSYNSPLHF
-,-,TRBJ2-1,TRBV7-3,TGTGCCAGCAGCTTACTCGGCGGAAACTACAATGAGCAGTTCTTC,CASSLLGGNYNEQFF
-,-,TRBJ2-1,TRBV7-2,TGTGCCAGCAGCTCGACAGCGAGCTCCTACAATGAGCAGTTCTTC,CASSSTASSYNEQFF
TRBD1,-,TRBJ1-4,TRBV27,TGTGCCAGCAGTTTACGGACAGGGTCTGAAAAACTGTTTTTT,CASSLRTGSEKLFF
-,-,TRBJ2-2,TRBV13,TGTGCCAGCAGCTTGAGGATGAACACCGGGGAGCTGTTTTTT,CASSLRMNTGELFF
-,-,TRBJ2-4,TRBV28,TGTGCCAGCACCACCCCCGGACTCGGGTCCAAAAACATTCAGTACTTC,CASTTPGLGSKNIQYF
TRBD1,-,TRBJ2-3,TRBV11-1,TGTGCCAGCAGCTTGGGGACAGACCACACAGATACGCAGTATTTT,CASSLGTDHTDTQYF
TRBD2,-,TRBJ2-2,TRBV7-3,TGTGCCAGCAGCTTAACGTCGGGGGGAGACACCGGGGAGCTGTTTTTT,CASSLTSGGDTGELFF
-,-,TRBJ2-1,TRBV4-2,TGTGCCAGCAGCCAAGATCCAGCGTCGGGCAATGAGCAGTTCTTC,CASSQDPASGNEQFF
-,medium-sized,TRBJ2-3,TRBV4-3,TGCGCCAGCAGCCAAGTGGGGCGGGGCCAAGCCGAATTGCAGTATTTT,CASSQVGRGQAELQYF
TRBD2,-,TRBJ2-3,TRBV30,TGTGCCTGGAGTTATGATAGCGGGAGAATCAGCGCAGATACGCAGTATTTT,CAWSYDSGRISADTQYF
TRBD2,-,TRBJ2-7,TRBV15,TGTGCCACCAGCAGAGGTATCCTTGGACTAGCGGGAAGGGGTGAGCAGTACTTC,CATSRGILGLAGRGEQYF
TRBD2,-,TRBJ2-3,TRBV11-1,TGTGCCAGCAGCTTTACCGGGGGGGGCCACACAGATACGCAGTATTTT,CASSFTGGGHTDTQYF
TRBD2,-,TRBJ2-5,TRBV25-1,TGTGCCAGCAGCCGACGGGGGGGGCTGGGGGAGACCCAGTACTTC,CASSRRGGLGETQYF
TRBD1,-,TRBJ1-2,TRBV19,TGTGCCAGTAGTATGCCCCTTAAGGGGGCTGGATATGGCTACACCTTC,CASSMPLKGAGYGYTF
-,-,TRBJ1-5,TRBV5-1,TGCGCCAGCAGCTTGGACCCCTACGGTGGTCAGCCCCAGCATTTT,CASSLDPYGGQPQHF